This entry lists 5 T cell receptor beta chains sequenced from one sample in a study of Graves' ophthalmopathy and Graves' hyperthyroidism. From RNA, the CDR3 regions of TCR beta chains were amplified and sequenced. First-round RT-PCR used HTBI primers; second-round multiplex PCR followed. TCRdb reprocessed the multiplex PCR reads with MiXCR, giving one entry per CDR3 protein. The sample has roughly 400,000 distinct CDR3 sequences, around 20% seen once. The sequenced material came from peripheral blood. The receptors derive from a woman under 30 with Graves' ophthalmopathy.

About this clonotype: Here the CDR3 omits its conserved ending phenylalanine or tryptophan, so a read error is the likely source. The chain uses TRBV28 and TRBJ1-6; the match to TRBD1 covers 10 bases. This CDR3 comprises 17 residues. Germline V gene data show CDR1 as MDHEN and CDR2 as SYDVKM. The CDR3 nucleotides read TGTGCCAGCAGTTTCCCCGCTCGGACAGGGGGTTATTCTCCCCTCCACTCT. It translates to CASSFPARTGGYSPLHS.

At least ten counts were recorded for this clonotype. The CDR3 loop is CASSRGTGVNSPLHF. The CDR3 bases are TGTGCCAGCAGCCGGGGGACAGGTGTGAATTCACCCCTCCACTTT. This sequence joins TRBV14 and TRBJ1-6; 8 bases map to TRBD1. Looked up from germline, CDR1 is SGHDN and CDR2 is FVKESK. Trimming removed 4 bases from V and 7 bases from J; junction bases left unmatched: 6. There are 15 residues in the CDR3.

There are many counts of this clonotype. V and J are TRBV5-1 and TRBJ2-2; TRBD2 might be the D (5 bases). Trimming removed 2 bases at V and 8 bases at J, with 7 bases between. This CDR3 has 12 amino acids. CDR1 SGHRS and CDR2 YFSETQ come from the germline V gene. CDR3 nucleotides: TGCGCCAGCAGCTTCACTAGAGGGGAGCTGTTTTTT. It is translated as CASSFTRGELFF.

The sample holds many counts of this clonotype. The rearrangement uses TRBV5-1 and TRBJ1-5, with 7 positions matching TRBD1. Germline assignment: CDR1 SGHRS and CDR2 YFSETQ. The CDR3 consists of 18 residues. V trimming: 1 base; J trimming: 0 bases; junction bases outside the gene matches: 10. Written as DNA, the CDR3 is TGCGCCAGCAGCTTGAGAGGCAGGGGGGGTTATAGCAATCAGCCCCAGCATTTT. Translated: CASSLRGRGGYSNQPQHF. The whole variable domain, filled in from reference TRBV5-1 and TRBJ1-5, reads KAGVTQTPRYLIKTRGQQVTLSCSPISGHRSVSWYQQTPGQGLQFLFEYFSETQRNKGNFPGRFSGRQFSNSRSEMNVSTLELGDSALYLCASSLRGRGGYSNQPQHFGDGTRLSIL.

This clonotype was seen many times. Since a much larger clone is just one base distant, this may be a read error. The chain joins TRBV6-5 to TRBJ1-5; 9 bases are shared with TRBD1. V lost 4 bases and J lost 3; bases outside the gene matches: 1. Germline lookup yields CDR1 MNHEY and CDR2 SVGAGI. The length of the CDR3 is 14 residues. CDR3 in amino acids: CASSWTGVNQPQHF. The CDR3 nucleotides read TGTGCCAGCAGTTGGACAGGGGTCAATCAGCCCCAGCATTTT.